This T cell receptor (beta chain) was captured in a study of T cells in Graves' hyperthyroidism and ophthalmopathy. Points from the study as a whole: Among thyroid clonotypes expanded above 0.001, most also appeared in blood. Ophthalmopathy, as predicted by the model, came a median roughly 6.8 months after the prediction.

Template material for amplifying TCR beta CDR3 regions consisted of RNA transcripts. First-round RT-PCR with HTBI primers amplified the TCR CDR3 region. TCRdb ran MiXCR on the multiplex PCR reads and lists one entry per CDR3 protein. In the table there are roughly 500,000 distinct CDR3 sequences, about 14% of which are singletons. This clonotype was picked up many times. Its specificity is unknown. Criteria for exclusion of patients were uncontrolled infection, other autoimmune disease, pregnancy or lactation. Diagnosing involved the use of clinical symptoms, serum thyroxine and TRAb, thyroid ultrasound and orbital computed tomography. The clonotype originates from a woman in her twenties or thirties with Graves' hyperthyroidism that later progressed to Graves' ophthalmopathy. The sequenced sample was blood.

CDR3 bases: TGTGCCAGCAGCGTAGCTGGGACAGGGGAGGAAGCTTTCTTT. It is translated as CASSVAGTGEEAFF. This chain links TRBV9 with TRBJ1-1; 10 positions agree with TRBD1. The junction had 4 bases not matched to a gene; V was cut back by 0 bases and J by 8 bases. Germline values: CDR1 SGDLS, CDR2 YYNGEE. The CDR3 is 14 amino acids. The variable domain in full, completed from reference TRBV9 and TRBJ1-1, reads DSGVTQTPKHLITATGQRVTLRCSPRSGDLSVYWYQQSLDQGLQFLIQYYNGEERAKGNILERFSAQQFPDLHSELNLSSLELGDSALYFCASSVAGTGEEAFFGQGTRLTVV.